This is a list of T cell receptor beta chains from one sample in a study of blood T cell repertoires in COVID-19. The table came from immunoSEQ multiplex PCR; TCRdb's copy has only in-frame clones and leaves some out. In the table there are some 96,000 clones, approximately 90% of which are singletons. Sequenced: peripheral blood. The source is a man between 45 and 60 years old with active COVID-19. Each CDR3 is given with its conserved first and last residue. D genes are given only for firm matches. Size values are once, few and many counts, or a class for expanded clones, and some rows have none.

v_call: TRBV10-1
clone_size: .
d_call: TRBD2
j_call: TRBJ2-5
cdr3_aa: CASSGTSGLQETQYF
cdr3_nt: TGCGCCAGCAGCGGGACTAGCGGGTTACAAGAGACCCAGTACTTC

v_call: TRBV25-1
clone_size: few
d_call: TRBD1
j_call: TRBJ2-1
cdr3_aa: CASTGGYNEQFF
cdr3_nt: TGTGCCAGCACAGGGGGATACAATGAGCAGTTCTTC

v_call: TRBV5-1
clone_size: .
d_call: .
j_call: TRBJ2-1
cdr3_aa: CASSLDGGRFVNEQFF
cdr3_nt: TGCGCCAGCAGCTTGGACGGGGGAAGGTTCGTCAATGAGCAGTTCTTC

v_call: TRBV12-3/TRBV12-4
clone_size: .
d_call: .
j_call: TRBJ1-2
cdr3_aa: CASNPGFAYGYTF
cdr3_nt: TGTGCCAGCAACCCGGGATTCGCTTATGGCTACACCTTC

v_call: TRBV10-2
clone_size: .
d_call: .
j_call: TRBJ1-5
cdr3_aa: CASSTGLGQPQHF
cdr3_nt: TGCGCCAGCTCGACAGGTCTGGGTCAGCCCCAGCATTTT

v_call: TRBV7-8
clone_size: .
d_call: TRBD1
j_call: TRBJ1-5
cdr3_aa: CASSPSTGGYNQPQHF
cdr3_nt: TGTGCCAGCAGCCCTTCGACAGGGGGCTACAATCAGCCCCAGCATTTT

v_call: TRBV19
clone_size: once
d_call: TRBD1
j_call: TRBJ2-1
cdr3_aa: CASEWTGGVGEQFF
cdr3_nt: TGTGCCAGTGAATGGACAGGGGGTGTCGGTGAGCAGTTCTTC

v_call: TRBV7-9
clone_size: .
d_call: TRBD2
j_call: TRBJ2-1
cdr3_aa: CASSFGGRGLADNEQFF
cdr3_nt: TGTGCCAGCAGCTTCGGGGGCCGGGGACTAGCGGACAATGAGCAGTTCTTC

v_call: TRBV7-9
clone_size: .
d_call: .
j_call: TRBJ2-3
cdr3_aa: CASSSSVPDTQYF
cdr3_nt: TGTGCCAGCAGCTCTAGCGTCCCAGATACGCAGTATTTT

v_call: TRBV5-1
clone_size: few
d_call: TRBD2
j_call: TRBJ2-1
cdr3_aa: CASSLARTSHREQFF
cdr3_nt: TGCGCCAGCAGCTTGGCGCGGACTAGTCATCGCGAGCAGTTCTTC

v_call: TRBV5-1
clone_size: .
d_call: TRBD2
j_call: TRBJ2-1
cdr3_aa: CASSLLAGSNEQFF
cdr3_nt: TGCGCCAGCAGCTTGTTAGCGGGAAGCAATGAGCAGTTCTTC

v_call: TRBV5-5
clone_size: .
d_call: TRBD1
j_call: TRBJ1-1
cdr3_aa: CASSPAPRTGNTEAFF
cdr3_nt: TGTGCCAGCAGCCCCGCCCCCCGGACAGGTAACACTGAAGCTTTCTTT

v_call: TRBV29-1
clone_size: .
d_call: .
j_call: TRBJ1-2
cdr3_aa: CSVSEEGYTF
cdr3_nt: TGCAGCGTGTCAGAGGAGGGCTACACCTTC

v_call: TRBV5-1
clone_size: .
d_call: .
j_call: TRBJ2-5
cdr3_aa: CASSLHQETQYF
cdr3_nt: TGCGCCAGCAGCTTGCATCAAGAGACCCAGTACTTC

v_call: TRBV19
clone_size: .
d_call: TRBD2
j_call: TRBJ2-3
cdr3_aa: CASSNKRGSTDTQYF
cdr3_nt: TGTGCCAGTAGTAATAAGCGGGGGAGCACAGATACGCAGTATTTT

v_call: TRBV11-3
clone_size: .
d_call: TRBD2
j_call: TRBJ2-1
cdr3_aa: CASSPGGGRDANEQFF
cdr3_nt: TGTGCCAGCAGCCCGGGGGGCGGGAGGGATGCCAATGAGCAGTTCTTC

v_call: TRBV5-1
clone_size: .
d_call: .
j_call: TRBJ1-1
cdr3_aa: CASSTDRLNTEAFF
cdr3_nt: TGCGCCAGCAGCACCGACAGGCTGAACACTGAAGCTTTCTTT

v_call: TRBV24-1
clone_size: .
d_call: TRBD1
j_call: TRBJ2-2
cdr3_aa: CATSRTGASGELFF
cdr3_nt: TGTGCCACCAGCCGGACAGGGGCGTCCGGGGAGCTGTTTTTT

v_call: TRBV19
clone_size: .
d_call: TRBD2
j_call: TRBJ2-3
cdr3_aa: CASSIDRVSGSPTDTQYF
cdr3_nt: TGTGCCAGTAGTATAGATCGGGTTAGCGGGAGCCCCACAGATACGCAGTATTTT

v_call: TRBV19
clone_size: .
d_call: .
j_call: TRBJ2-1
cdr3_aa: CASSLVSLDEQFF
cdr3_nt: TGTGCCAGTTCTTTAGTTTCGTTGGATGAGCAGTTCTTC

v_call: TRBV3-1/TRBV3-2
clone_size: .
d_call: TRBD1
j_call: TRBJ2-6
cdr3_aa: CASSRGQGAAGANVLTF
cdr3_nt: TGTGCCAGCAGCCGAGGACAGGGGGCCGCTGGGGCCAACGTCCTGACTTTC

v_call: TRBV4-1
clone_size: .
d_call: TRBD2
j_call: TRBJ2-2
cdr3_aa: CASSRTSGVGGTGELFF
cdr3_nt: TGCGCCAGCAGCCGGACTAGCGGGGTGGGGGGCACCGGGGAGCTGTTTTTT

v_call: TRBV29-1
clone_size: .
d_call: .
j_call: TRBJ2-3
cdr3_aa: CSVDTQGLTDTQYF
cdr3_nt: TGCAGCGTTGATACACAGGGTCTGACAGATACGCAGTATTTT

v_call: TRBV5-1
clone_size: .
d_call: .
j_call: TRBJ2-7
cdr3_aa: CASSLVGTQSSEQYF
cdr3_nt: TGCGCCAGCAGCTTGGTTGGGACTCAATCGTCCGAGCAGTACTTC

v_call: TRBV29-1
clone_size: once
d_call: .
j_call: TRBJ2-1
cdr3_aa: CSTGGRGNYNEQFF
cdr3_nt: TGCAGCACCGGAGGAAGAGGGAATTACAATGAGCAGTTCTTC

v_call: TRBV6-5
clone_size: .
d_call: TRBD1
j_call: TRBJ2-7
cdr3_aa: CASSYSGTGGAWEQYF
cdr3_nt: TGTGCCAGCAGTTACTCAGGGACAGGGGGCGCGTGGGAGCAGTACTTC

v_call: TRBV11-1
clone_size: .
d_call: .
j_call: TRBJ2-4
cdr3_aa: CASSLGGDIQYF
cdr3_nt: TGTGCCAGCAGCTTAGGGGGGGACATTCAGTACTTC

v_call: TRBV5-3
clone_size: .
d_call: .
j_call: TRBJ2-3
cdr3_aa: CARSLISGEPSTDTQYF
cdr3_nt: TGTGCCAGAAGCTTGATTTCCGGGGAACCTAGCACAGATACGCAGTATTTT

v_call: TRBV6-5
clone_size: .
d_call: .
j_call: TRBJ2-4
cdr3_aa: CASSYGRGAKNIQYF
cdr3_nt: TGTGCCAGCAGTTACGGAAGAGGAGCCAAAAACATTCAGTACTTC

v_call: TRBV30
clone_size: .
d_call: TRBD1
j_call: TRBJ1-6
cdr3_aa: CAWSVPDRVNSPLHF
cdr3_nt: TGTGCCTGGAGTGTACCGGACAGGGTTAATTCACCCCTCCACTTT

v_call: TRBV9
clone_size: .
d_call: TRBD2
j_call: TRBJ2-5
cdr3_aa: CASSERGGGTQETQYF
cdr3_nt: TGTGCCAGCAGCGAGCGGGGCGGGGGGACACAAGAGACCCAGTACTTC

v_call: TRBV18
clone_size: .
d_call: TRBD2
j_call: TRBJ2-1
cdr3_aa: CASSPPAGGASYNEQFF
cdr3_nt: TGTGCCAGCTCACCACCCGCCGGGGGGGCCTCCTACAATGAGCAGTTCTTC

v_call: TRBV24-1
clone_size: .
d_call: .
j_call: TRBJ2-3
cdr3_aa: CATSDFVGGGGTDTQYF
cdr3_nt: TGTGCCACCAGTGACTTCGTGGGAGGAGGCGGCACAGATACGCAGTATTTT

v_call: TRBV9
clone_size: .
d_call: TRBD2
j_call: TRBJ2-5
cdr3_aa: CASSLTAGRLEETQYF
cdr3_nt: TGTGCCAGCAGCCTGACGGCCGGGAGGTTAGAAGAGACCCAGTACTTC

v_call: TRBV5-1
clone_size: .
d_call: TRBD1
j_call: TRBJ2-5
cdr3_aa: CASSSTPEQGAGETQYF
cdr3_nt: TGCGCCAGCAGCTCTACCCCCGAACAGGGGGCTGGGGAGACCCAGTACTTC